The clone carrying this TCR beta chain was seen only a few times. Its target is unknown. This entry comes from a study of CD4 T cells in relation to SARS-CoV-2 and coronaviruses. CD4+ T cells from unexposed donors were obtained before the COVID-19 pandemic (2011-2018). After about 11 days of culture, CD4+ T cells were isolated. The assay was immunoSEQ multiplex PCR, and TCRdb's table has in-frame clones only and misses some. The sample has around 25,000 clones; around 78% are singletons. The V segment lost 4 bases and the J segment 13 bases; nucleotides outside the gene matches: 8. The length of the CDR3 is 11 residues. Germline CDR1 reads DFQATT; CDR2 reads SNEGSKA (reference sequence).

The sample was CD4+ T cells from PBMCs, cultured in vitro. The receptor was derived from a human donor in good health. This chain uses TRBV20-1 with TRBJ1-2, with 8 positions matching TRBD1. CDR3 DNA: TGCAGTGCTATCCGACAGGGGACCTCCACCTTC. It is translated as CSAIRQGTSTF.